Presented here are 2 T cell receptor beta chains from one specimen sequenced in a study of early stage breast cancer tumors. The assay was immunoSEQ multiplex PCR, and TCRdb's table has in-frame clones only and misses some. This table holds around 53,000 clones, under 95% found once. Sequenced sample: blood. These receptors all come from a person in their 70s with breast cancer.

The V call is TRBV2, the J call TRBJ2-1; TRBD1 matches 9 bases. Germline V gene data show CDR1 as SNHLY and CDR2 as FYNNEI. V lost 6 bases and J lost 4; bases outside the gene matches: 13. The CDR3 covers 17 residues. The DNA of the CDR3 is TGTGCCAGCAGGGCCTTAAACAGGGGGCGGAATTACAATGAGCAGTTCTTC. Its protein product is CASRALNRGRNYNEQFF.

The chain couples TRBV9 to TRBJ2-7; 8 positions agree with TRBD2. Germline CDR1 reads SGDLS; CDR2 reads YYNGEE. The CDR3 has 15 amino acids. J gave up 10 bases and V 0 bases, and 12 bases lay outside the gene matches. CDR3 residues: CASSVEAGAQGRQYF. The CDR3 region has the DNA TGTGCCAGCAGCGTAGAAGCGGGGGCACAGGGACGACAGTACTTC.